This TCR beta chain appears in the sequencing data of a study of naive and memory T cell subsets. The sample's treatment: skin biopsy from PPD injection site in Mantoux-positive individual. A UMI-containing oligonucleotide was joined by 3' ligation to the TCR cDNA template. Individuals with a positive Mantoux test gave biopsies from PPD-injected skin. Amplification of ligated cDNA took four PCR rounds with SP2 and nested alpha and beta constant primers. TCRdb recomputed calls from the UMI-ligation and nested PCR reads with MiXCR, one row per CDR3 protein. The sample records 20,000 to 25,000 distinct CDR3 sequences, 5.5% to 7.5% being singletons. Trimming left V 6 bases short and J 5 bases short, with 22 bases between. The CDR3 extends over 16 amino acids. Per germline, CDR1 MNHEY and CDR2 SVGEGT. Study-level findings and limits: TCRs were reportedly recovered from both biopsy types, mostly tuberculin test sites.

This clonotype was seen many times. Its antigen is not known. The receptor was isolated from an adult in good health. V is TRBV6-2 or TRBV6-3 and J is TRBJ1-1, with unresolved D. The specimen was skin, collected from a tuberculin skin test site. This CDR3 is CASSYDALNWRTEAFF. The DNA of the CDR3 is TGTGCCAGCAGCTACGACGCCTTGAATTGGAGGACTGAAGCTTTCTTT.